The 19 T cell receptor beta chains listed next were all sequenced from one sample in a study of T-cell reconstitution after alpha-beta-depleted transplantation in children. Construction of the TCRbeta library involved unique molecular identifiers. TCRdb reanalysed the PCR reads using MiXCR and keeps one entry per CDR3 protein. The profile covers more than 400,000 distinct CDR3 sequences, with 43% appearing a single time and approximately 30% taken by the ten largest. Source: PBMCs, taken before TCRalphabeta/CD19-depleted stem cell transplant. All receptors derive from a girl aged 2 to 10 with aplastic anemia, due to receive a stem cell transplant.

This clonotype has a count of ten or more. The J gene is TRBJ2-1, the V gene TRBV29-1; unclear D gene. The V gene's germline CDR1 is SQVTM and CDR2 ANQGSEA. V was pared by 7 bases and J by 6 bases, with 16 bases between. This CDR3 has 13 residues. CDR3 DNA: TGCAGCGCCCGGCGGTTAACGGGCAATGAGCAGTTCTTC. Its protein is CSARRLTGNEQFF.

This chain uses TRBV3-1 with TRBJ2-1; 7 nucleotides align to TRBD2. J was trimmed by 13 bases and V by 4 bases; bases with no gene match: 7. This CDR3 spans 12 amino acids. Germline V gene sequence: CDR1 LGHDT, CDR2 YNNKEL (reference sequence). Written as DNA, the CDR3 is TGTGCCAGCAGCCGAGTCCGGGAGGATCAGTTCTTC. Translation gives CASSRVREDQFF.

V gene TRBV5-1 combines with J gene TRBJ2-4; no clear D. The V gene lost 2 bases and the J gene lost 0 bases, with 12 bases spanning the gap. The CDR3 is 16 residues long. CDR1 is SGHRS and CDR2 is YFSETQ in the germline V gene. The CDR3 DNA follows: TGCGCCAGCAGCTTATCGGGTTCTATAGCCAAAAACATTCAGTACTTC. Translating gives CASSLSGSIAKNIQYF.

This clonotype was seen more than once but under ten times. V usage is TRBV29-1 and J usage is TRBJ2-7, with 10 nucleotides matching TRBD1. Trimming cost V 4 bases and J 2 bases; bases outside gene matches: 5. Germline V gene data show CDR1 as SQVTM and CDR2 as ANQGSEA. This CDR3 is 14 amino acids long. CDR3 in amino acids: CSVAGTGAPYEQYF. The CDR3 DNA is TGCAGCGTTGCAGGGACAGGGGCCCCCTACGAGCAGTACTTC.

The chain has TRBV7-9 and TRBJ2-7, with D possibly matching TRBD1 (6 bases). Germline V gene lookup returns CDR1 SEHNR and CDR2 FQNEAQ (reference sequence). The CDR3 has 14 amino acids. With 0 bases removed from V and 6 bases from J, the gap between germline ends came to 12 bases. In nucleotides, the CDR3 is TGTGCCAGCAGCTTAGCCGGGACACCTCTCGAGCAGTACTTC. This translates into CASSLAGTPLEQYF.

This clonotype was counted many times. The chain carries TRBV7-2 and TRBJ2-2; 8 positions agree with TRBD1. Germline CDR1 is SGHTA and CDR2 is FQGNSA. The trim removed 7 bases at V and 1 base at J, leaving 8 bases unmatched. This CDR3 is 16 amino acids long. The CDR3 region is CASTPSGQVNTGELFF. The CDR3 bases are TGTGCCAGCACGCCCTCGGGACAGGTGAACACCGGGGAGCTGTTTTTT. Together with reference TRBV7-2 and TRBJ2-2, the CDR3 gives the full variable domain: GAGVSQSPSNKVTEKGKDVELRCDPISGHTALYWYRQSLGQGLEFLIYFQGNSAPDKSGLPSDRFSAERTGGSVSTLTIQRTQQEDSAVYLCASTPSGQVNTGELFFGEGSRLTVL.

Ten or more counts support this clonotype. For the CDR3, the DNA is TGCGCCAGCAGCTTGATCGAGCCCCTCGGCGGGGAGCTGTTTTTT. Its protein is CASSLIEPLGGELFF. The chain employs TRBV5-1 and TRBJ2-2; D call uncertain. The CDR3 spans 15 residues. Trimming shortened V by 1 base and J by 7 bases, and 14 bases separated the two germline ends. Per the germline V gene, CDR1 is SGHRS and CDR2 is YFSETQ. The variable domain in full, with the rest retrieved from reference TRBV5-1 and TRBJ2-2, is KAGVTQTPRYLIKTRGQQVTLSCSPISGHRSVSWYQQTPGQGLQFLFEYFSETQRNKGNFPGRFSGRQFSNSRSEMNVSTLELGDSALYLCASSLIEPLGGELFFGEGSRLTVL.

The V gene is TRBV5-4, the J gene TRBJ2-7, with 8 bases fitting TRBD2. CDR3 length: 15 residues. With V trimmed by 0 bases and J by 5 bases, 7 bases remained unmatched. Germline V gene data show CDR1 as SGHNT and CDR2 as YYREEE (reference sequence). CDR3 sequence: CASSLEAGELDEQYF. The CDR3 DNA reads as TGTGCCAGCAGCTTGGAAGCGGGAGAGTTGGACGAGCAGTACTTC. The full variable domain, rest sourced from reference TRBV5-4 and TRBJ2-7, is ETGVTQSPTHLIKTRGQQVTLRCSSQSGHNTVSWYQQALGQGPQFIFQYYREEENGRGNFPPRFSGLQFPNYSSELNVNALELDDSALYLCASSLEAGELDEQYFGPGTRLTVT.

This clonotype was seen a few times. V gene TRBV20-1 combines with J gene TRBJ1-1, with 7 bases lining up with TRBD1. The trim removed 5 bases at V and 4 bases at J, leaving 7 bases unmatched. The CDR3 length is 13 residues. Looked up from germline, CDR1 is DFQATT and CDR2 is SNEGSKA (reference sequence). In DNA form, the CDR3 reads TGCAGTGCTGGGAGGGGGCTGGCCACTGAAGCTTTCTTT. This sequence encodes CSAGRGLATEAFF.

The CDR3 is CASSQVVGPAYEQYF. In DNA form, the CDR3 reads TGTGCCAGCAGCCAGGTAGTGGGGCCAGCCTACGAGCAGTACTTC. The chain employs TRBV3-1 and TRBJ2-7; possible D gene TRBD1, 5 bases. Germline V gene sequence: CDR1 LGHDT, CDR2 YNNKEL (reference sequence). Between the trimmed V and J ends, which lost 3 bases and 2 bases, there was a span of 14 bases. The CDR3 is made up of 15 amino acids.

This clonotype was observed many times. The chain employs TRBV10-1 and TRBJ1-1, with a possible D match to TRBD1 (5 bases). The CDR3 has 15 residues. Germline CDR1 and CDR2: WNHNN and SYGVQD (reference sequence). The V end lost 3 bases, the J end lost 3 bases, and 14 bases lay between the germline ends. CDR3 in DNA: TGCGCCAGCAGTGATACGCGGGGCCGGGACACTGAAGCTTTCTTT. This codes for CASSDTRGRDTEAFF.

In this sample, this clonotype is medium-sized. The V call is TRBV20-1, the J call TRBJ2-1; a possible D gene is TRBD2 (5 bases). The CDR3 extends over 11 amino acids. The germline V and J ends were trimmed by 0 bases and 10 bases, with 7 bases remaining between them. Germline V CDR1 and CDR2: DFQATT, SNEGSKA (reference sequence). The CDR3 loop reads CSARDRLEQFF. CDR3 in DNA: TGCAGTGCTAGAGATAGACTAGAGCAGTTCTTC.

This clonotype was recorded at least ten times. V is TRBV11-2 and J is TRBJ1-3, with D uncertain. Germline CDR1 and CDR2: SGHAT and FQNNGV. The V end lost 1 base, the J end lost 7 bases, and 11 bases lay between the germline ends. The CDR3 is 14 amino acids. The CDR3 DNA is TGTGCCAGCAGCTTAGCTTTGGGCCCGAACACCATATATTTT. Translation gives CASSLALGPNTIYF.

This clonotype was detected only once. The gene calls are TRBV6-1 and TRBJ2-1, with unresolved D. Germline CDR1 is MNHNS and CDR2 is SASEGT. This CDR3 has 15 amino acids. Trimming removed 7 bases from V and 4 bases from J, with 17 bases in between. The chain's CDR3 is CASNTPARIYNEQFF. In nucleotides, the CDR3 is TGTGCCAGCAACACACCGGCTCGAATTTACAATGAGCAGTTCTTC.

The chain uses TRBV20-1 and TRBJ2-1, with 11 bases fitting TRBD2. This CDR3 has 19 residues. With 2 bases clipped from V and 0 bases from J, the junction kept 12 bases outside the gene matches. Germline V lookup: CDR1 DFQATT, CDR2 SNEGSKA (reference sequence). The CDR3 sequence is CSARSFPGLAGSSYNEQFF. CDR3 DNA: TGCAGTGCTAGATCATTCCCCGGACTAGCGGGTAGCTCCTACAATGAGCAGTTCTTC.

This clonotype was found a few times. The chain links TRBV7-8 to TRBJ2-7, with unresolved D. The CDR3 contains 14 residues. The ends were cut back, 1 base at V and 6 bases at J, with 13 bases in the middle. Germline assignment: CDR1 SGHVS and CDR2 FQNEAQ. CDR3 region: CASSLGVGPSEQYF. The CDR3 DNA is TGTGCCAGCAGCTTAGGGGTAGGGCCGAGCGAGCAGTACTTC.

The chain has TRBV27 and TRBJ2-1, with TRBD2 as a possible D gene (6 bases). V lost 2 bases and J lost 11, with 13 bases in between. The CDR3 runs to 13 residues. Germline assignment: CDR1 MNHEY and CDR2 SMNVEV (reference sequence). The DNA for the CDR3 is TGTGCCAGCAGTTTACGTTTGGGACTCCAGCAGTTCTTC. Translated: CASSLRLGLQQFF.

This clonotype has only a few counts. The rearrangement uses TRBV28 and TRBJ2-7; 8 nucleotides align to TRBD1. After removal of 4 bases from V and 2 bases from J, the junction contained 7 bases not matched to a gene. CDR3 length equals 15 residues. Germline-derived CDR1 and CDR2 are MDHEN and SYDVKM. CDR3 nucleotide sequence: TGTGCCAGCAGTTCCGCCGGGACAGGAACCTACGAGCAGTACTTC. This codes for CASSSAGTGTYEQYF.

The rearrangement uses TRBV6-5 and TRBJ2-1; D remains unclear. This CDR3 has 13 amino acids. Germline CDR1 is MNHEY and CDR2 is SVGAGI. V shed 1 base and J shed 7 bases, with 8 bases lying between them. The CDR3 protein is CASSYFGRNEQFF. The CDR3 nucleotides are TGTGCCAGCAGTTACTTCGGACGGAATGAGCAGTTCTTC.